Described below is a single TCR beta chain sequence and its context. The antigen is not known. These data are taken from a study of cytomegalovirus exposure and HLA in healthy donors. Study-wide background: A previous analysis identified about 110 million unique TCR beta sequences derived from 180 million or so T cells.

Study-level findings and limits: The authors assumed roughly uniform sequencing depth across donors for presence/absence analyses. A later analysis linked fewer than 20,000 TCR beta sequences to HLA alleles at 0.05 false discovery rate. Follow-up analysis found HLA locus-dependent TCR association rates, highest for DRB1 and lowest for HLA-C.

PCR employed 60 Vbeta and 13 Jbeta primers. This table comes from immunoSEQ multiplex PCR, and its TCRdb copy is limited to in-frame clones, with some not included. The sample includes around 78,000 clones, over 60% of them seen just once. Sequencing was carried out using PBMCs. This TCR was recovered from a woman in her thirties or forties in good health and CMV-seropositive.

This CDR3 is CASSLGGPLRGLRNYGYTF. DNA for the CDR3: TGTGCCAGCAGCTTAGGGGGCCCATTGCGGGGGCTTCGTAACTATGGCTACACCTTC. This rearrangement joins TRBV7-8 to TRBJ1-2, with a weak D call TRBD1 (6 bases). Germline V lookup: CDR1 SGHVS, CDR2 FQNEAQ. V dropped 1 base and J dropped 1 base, with 22 bases sitting between them. The CDR3 length is 19 residues.